This is a list of T cell receptor beta chains from one sample in a study of early T cells in non-severe SARS-CoV-2 infection. TCRdb used MiXCR to reprocess the 5' RACE reads, holding one entry per CDR3 protein. The sample yields tens of thousands of distinct CDR3 sequences, 6.5% to 8.5% seen once. The sequencing sample was made of whole blood. Source of these receptors: an adult who was a healthcare worker with PCR-confirmed SARS-CoV-2 infection or an uninfected control (not recorded which). Each CDR3 is given with its conserved first and last residue. D genes are given only for firm matches. Clone size is shown for a subset of rows, as once, few, many or a class of expanded clone.

V	J	size	D	CDR3	DNA
TRBV20-1	TRBJ2-1	few	.	CSARVFGRAHLDEQFF	TGCAGTGCTAGAGTATTCGGGCGGGCCCATCTAGATGAGCAGTTCTTC
TRBV4-2	TRBJ2-2	many	.	CASSPRISGELFF	TGTGCCAGCAGCCCGCGAATTTCCGGGGAGCTGTTTTTT
TRBV25-1	TRBJ2-3	few	.	CASREDGTDTQYF	TGTGCCAGCAGGGAGGATGGCACAGATACGCAGTATTTT
TRBV29-1	TRBJ2-1	.	TRBD2	CSVPLGLAFYNEQFF	TGCAGCGTTCCCCTGGGACTAGCGTTCTACAATGAGCAGTTCTTC
TRBV29-1	TRBJ1-2	many	.	CSASGSNYGYTF	TGCAGCGCTTCCGGTAGCAACTATGGCTACACCTTC
TRBV20-1	TRBJ2-7	many	TRBD2	CSARREGLYEQYF	TGCAGTGCTAGACGGGAGGGCCTATACGAGCAGTACTTC
TRBV5-1	TRBJ2-1	.	.	CASSSNTGYNEQFF	TGCGCCAGCAGCTCTAACACAGGTTACAATGAGCAGTTCTTC
TRBV10-3	TRBJ2-5	.	TRBD1	CAISQGQGERATQYF	TGTGCCATCAGCCAGGGACAGGGCGAAAGGGCGACCCAGTACTTC
TRBV28	TRBJ1-5	many	.	CASSLVHQPQHF	TGTGCCAGCAGTTTGGTGCACCAGCCCCAGCATTTT
TRBV5-6	TRBJ2-7	few	.	CASSLEVWTDSYEQYF	TGTGCCAGCAGCTTGGAGGTCTGGACAGACTCCTACGAGCAGTACTTC
TRBV6-1	TRBJ2-7	few	.	CASSEIVRGISDEQYF	TGTGCCAGCAGTGAAATCGTGAGGGGTATAAGCGACGAGCAGTACTTC
TRBV20-1	TRBJ2-3	many	.	CSAWGPAGPADTQYF	TGCAGTGCCTGGGGACCCGCAGGGCCAGCAGATACGCAGTATTTT
TRBV29-1	TRBJ2-7	few	.	CSVLKSGYYEQYF	TGCAGCGTCTTGAAGTCGGGATACTACGAGCAGTACTTC
TRBV7-9	TRBJ2-5	.	TRBD2	CASSTSGQETQYF	TGTGCCAGCAGCACTAGCGGGCAAGAGACCCAGTACTTC
TRBV3-1	TRBJ1-5	.	.	CASSIGTRINQPQHF	TGTGCCAGCAGCATCGGGACGAGAATCAATCAGCCCCAGCATTTT
TRBV20-1	TRBJ1-1	many	.	CSARDGVDDRGAFF	TGCAGTGCTAGAGATGGAGTAGACGACCGCGGAGCTTTCTTT
TRBV28	TRBJ2-5	.	TRBD1	CASSLMGQGGGKTQYF	TGTGCCAGCAGTTTAATGGGACAGGGAGGCGGAAAGACCCAGTACTTC
TRBV5-1	TRBJ1-4	many	.	CASSLVPGNEKLFF	TGCGCCAGCAGCTTGGTGCCAGGGAATGAAAAACTGTTTTTT
TRBV4-1	TRBJ2-1	.	TRBD2	CASSLIGTSGSYNEQFF	TGCGCCAGCAGCCTTATTGGGACTAGCGGGAGCTACAATGAGCAGTTCTTC
TRBV7-9	TRBJ1-6	.	.	CASSSGQGSSPLHF	TGTGCCAGCAGCTCCGGGCAGGGGAGTTCACCCCTCCACTTT
TRBV4-2	TRBJ2-5	few	.	CASRGSISFQEGTQYF	TGTGCCAGCAGGGGCTCTATATCCTTTCAAGAGGGGACCCAGTACTTC
TRBV7-9	TRBJ2-7	.	TRBD1	CASSVGTGNYEQYF	TGTGCCAGCAGCGTCGGGACAGGAAACTACGAGCAGTACTTC
TRBV5-1	TRBJ2-7	few	.	CASSLPRDIYEQYF	TGCGCCAGCAGCTTGCCCCGGGACATCTACGAGCAGTACTTC
TRBV12-3/TRBV12-4	TRBJ1-2	many	.	CASSLDWDGYTF	TGTGCCAGCAGTTTAGACTGGGATGGCTACACCTTC
TRBV24-1	TRBJ2-7	.	TRBD1	CATGTGGYDEQYF	TGTGCCACCGGGACAGGGGGCTACGACGAGCAGTACTTC
TRBV5-5	TRBJ1-1	.	.	CASSLGTLMNTEAFF	TGTGCCAGCAGCTTGGGGACACTTATGAACACTGAAGCTTTCTTT
TRBV4-1	TRBJ2-7	.	.	CASSQEGEHSYEQYF	TGCGCCAGCAGCCAGGAGGGGGAACACTCCTACGAGCAGTACTTC
TRBV5-1	TRBJ2-1	.	.	CASSLRGPPIYEQFF	TGCGCCAGCAGCTTGCGGGGACCCCCGATCTATGAGCAGTTCTTC
TRBV7-3	TRBJ2-2	many	TRBD2	CASSLTSSAGGGTGELFF	TGTGCCAGCAGCTTAACGTCTTCAGCGGGAGGAGGGACCGGGGAGCTGTTTTTT
TRBV28	TRBJ1-2	many	.	CASSPQYGYTF	TGTGCCAGCAGTCCACAGTATGGCTACACCTTC
TRBV5-1	TRBJ2-1	.	TRBD2	CASSPLAVINEQFF	TGCGCCAGCAGCCCACTAGCGGTTATCAATGAGCAGTTCTTC
TRBV7-9	TRBJ2-7	few	TRBD2	CASSTRGVRSYEQYF	TGTGCCAGTTCCACGCGGGGGGTAAGGTCCTACGAGCAGTACTTC
TRBV5-1	TRBJ2-7	many	TRBD1	CASSLIGQALNHEQYF	TGCGCCAGCAGCTTAATTGGACAGGCCCTCAACCACGAGCAGTACTTC
TRBV5-1	TRBJ2-3	few	.	CASSFRQADTDTQYF	TGCGCCAGCAGCTTCCGACAGGCAGACACAGATACGCAGTATTTT